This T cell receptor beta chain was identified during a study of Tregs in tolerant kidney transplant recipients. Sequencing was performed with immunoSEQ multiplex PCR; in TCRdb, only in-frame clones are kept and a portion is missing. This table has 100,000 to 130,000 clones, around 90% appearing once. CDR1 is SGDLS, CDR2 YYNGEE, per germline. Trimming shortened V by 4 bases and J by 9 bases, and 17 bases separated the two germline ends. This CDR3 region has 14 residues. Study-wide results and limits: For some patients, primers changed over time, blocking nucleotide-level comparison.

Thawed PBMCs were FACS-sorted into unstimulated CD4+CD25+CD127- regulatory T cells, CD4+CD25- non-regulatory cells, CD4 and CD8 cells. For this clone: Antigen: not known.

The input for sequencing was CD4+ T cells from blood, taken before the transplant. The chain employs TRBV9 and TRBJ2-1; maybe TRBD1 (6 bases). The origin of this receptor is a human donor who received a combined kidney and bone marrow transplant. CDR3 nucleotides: TGTGCCAGCAGCCGCCGGACAGCCACGGGTGAGCAGTTCTTC. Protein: CASSRRTATGEQFF.